Reported below is one T cell receptor beta chain. Its specificity is not known. The sample belongs to a study of cytomegalovirus exposure and HLA in healthy donors. The PCR used 60 Vbeta and 13 Jbeta primers. Assay: immunoSEQ multiplex PCR; the TCRdb copy retains only in-frame clones and omits some. Of 150,000 to 200,000 clones in the sample, roughly 67% were seen once. This CDR3 spans 12 amino acids. CDR1 is ENHRY, CDR2 SYGVKD, per germline. V lost 4 bases, J lost 8 bases, and 2 bases stayed unmatched. Findings of the study overall: Among the most significant clusters, several appeared linked to common viral pathogens in a later analysis. With high specificity and sensitivity, the classifier reportedly diagnosed cytomegalovirus status. Information on immune exposure was restricted to one variable (CMV serostatus).

Sequencing was performed on PBMCs. The chain employs TRBV10-3 and TRBJ1-1; TRBD1 matches 9 bases. This clonotype was sampled from a woman between 18 and 30 years old in good health and CMV-seropositive. The CDR3 loop reads CAISGDREEAFF. CDR3 sequence (DNA): TGTGCCATCAGTGGGGACAGGGAGGAAGCTTTCTTT.